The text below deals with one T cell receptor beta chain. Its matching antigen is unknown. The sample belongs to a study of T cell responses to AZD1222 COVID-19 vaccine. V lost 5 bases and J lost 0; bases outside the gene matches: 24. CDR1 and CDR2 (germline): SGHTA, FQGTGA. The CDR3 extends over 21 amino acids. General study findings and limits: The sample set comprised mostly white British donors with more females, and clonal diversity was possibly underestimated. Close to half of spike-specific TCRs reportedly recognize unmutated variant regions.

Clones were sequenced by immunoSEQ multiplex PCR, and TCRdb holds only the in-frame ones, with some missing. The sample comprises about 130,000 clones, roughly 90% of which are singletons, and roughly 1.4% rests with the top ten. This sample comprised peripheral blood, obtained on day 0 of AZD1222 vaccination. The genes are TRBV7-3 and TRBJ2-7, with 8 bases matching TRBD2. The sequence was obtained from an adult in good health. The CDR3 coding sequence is TGTGCCAGCAGCCCGCTCCGACTAGTTAGCGGGAACCAGAGAGACTCCTACGAGCAGTACTTC. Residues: CASSPLRLVSGNQRDSYEQYF.